The 3 T cell receptor delta chains reported below all come from one sample, sequenced in a study of Vδ1+ human thymocytes. Study-level points and caveats: Highly polyclonal TRG and TRD repertoires with Gaussian CDR3 length distributions appeared in thymus.

Their antigens are not known. Extracted RNA was reverse transcribed into cDNA. Multiplex PCR used pooled V-gene forward primers and a constant-region reverse primer to amplify CDR3s. TCRdb made new clone calls on the multiplex PCR reads using CATT. The sample has roughly 25,000 delta-chain clones, around 7.7% seen once. Source material: Vdelta1+ gamma-delta thymocytes from the thymus. Indicated subset: FACS-sorted CD3+ TCRalphabeta- TCRVdelta1+ TCRVdelta2- thymocytes. These receptor sequences come from a girl under three years old who had congenital heart surgery.

In this sample, this clone turned up a few times. This chain links TRDV1 with TRDJ1; perhaps TRDD3 as D (5 bases). The V and J ends lost 0 bases and 0 bases respectively, with 20 bases between them. CDR3 length: 19 residues. Germline lookup yields CDR1 TSWWSYY and CDR2 QGS. CDR3 coding DNA: TGTGCTCTTGGGGAACTATTCTATGAGCTGGGCCCGTACACCGATAAACTCATCTTT. This sequence encodes CALGELFYELGPYTDKLIF.

The chain is built from TRDV1 and TRDJ1; 8 bases map to TRDD3. The CDR3 totals 19 residues. Germline CDR1 TSWWSYY, CDR2 QGS. Germline trimming cut 0 bases from V and 0 bases from J; bases unmatched to any gene: 12. CDR3 nucleotide sequence: TGTGCTCTTGGGGAACTACCCCGCCCGGGATACGCTCACACCGATAAACTCATCTTT. It codes for CALGELPRPGYAHTDKLIF.

The chain joins TRDV1 to TRDJ1; no clear D gene. The V gene's germline CDR1 is TSWWSYY and CDR2 QGS. V shed 2 bases and J shed 0 bases, with 34 bases lying between them. There are 23 residues in the CDR3. The CDR3 reads CALGEKFYLPHVCGRTYTDKLIF. In DNA form, the CDR3 reads TGTGCTCTTGGGGAAAAGTTTTACCTCCCCCACGTCTGTGGGAGGACCTACACCGATAAACTCATCTTT.